This T cell receptor (beta chain) was sequenced in a study of T cell responses to AZD1222 COVID-19 vaccine. General study points: At 160-218 and 743-854, vaccine-associated CD4 TCRs were dominant, and they spanned spike.

Trimming removed 7 bases at V and 10 bases at J, with 14 bases between. Germline-derived CDR1 and CDR2 are SGHTA and FQGNSA. The length of the CDR3 is 13 residues. The study pooled second doses at about 4 or about 12 weeks. Comment on this clone: Its matching antigen is unknown.

Profiling relied on immunoSEQ multiplex PCR, and the TCRdb table lists in-frame clones only, not all of them. The sample contains around 140,000 clones, 75% to 95% of which appear only once. This rearrangement joins TRBV7-2 to TRBJ1-6; no clear D. The receptor comes from an adult who received the AZD1222 COVID-19 vaccine. The sequencing here drew on peripheral blood, taken 28 days after the second AZD1222 dose. The CDR3 DNA is TGTGCCAGCACCCTTTCTCTACGCTCACCCCTCCACTTT. Its translation: CASTLSLRSPLHF. The variable domain in full, completed from reference TRBV7-2 and TRBJ1-6, reads GAGVSQSPSNKVTEKGKDVELRCDPISGHTALYWYRQSLGQGLEFLIYFQGNSAPDKSGLPSDRFSAERTGGSVSTLTIQRTQQEDSAVYLCASTLSLRSPLHFGNGTRLTVT.